This passage covers 28 T cell receptor beta chains from one sample sequenced in a study of cytomegalovirus exposure and HLA in healthy donors. 13 Jbeta primers and 60 Vbeta primers were used for the PCR. Using immunoSEQ multiplex PCR, the repertoire was profiled, and TCRdb retains in-frame clones only, with some absent. There are over 150,000 clones in the sample; approximately 80% occur only once, and 2.5% to 3.5% lies in the top ten. Sequencing was carried out using PBMCs. The receptor source for this set is a woman younger than 45 in good health and CMV-seronegative.

The chain is built from TRBV15 and TRBJ2-5; TRBD2 is a possible D gene (5 bases). V was cut by 0 bases and J by 5 bases, with 16 bases left in between. This CDR3 is built from 16 residues. The germline CDR1 and CDR2 sequences are LNHNV and YYDKDF (reference sequence). The CDR3 nucleotides are TGTGCCACCAGCAGAGATAAGGCGGGCGTTGGGGAGACCCAGTACTTC. Its protein product is CATSRDKAGVGETQYF. Together with reference TRBV15 and TRBJ2-5, the CDR3 gives the full variable domain: DAMVIQNPRYQVTQFGKPVTLSCSQTLNHNVMYWYQQKSSQAPKLLFHYYDKDFNNEADTPDNFQSRRPNTSFCFLDIRSPGLGDTAMYLCATSRDKAGVGETQYFGPGTRLLVL.

A remark on this clone: The sample contains more than one DNA sequence encoding this CDR3. The rearrangement joins TRBV30 to TRBJ1-3; 7 nucleotides agree with TRBD1. Per germline, CDR1 GTSNPN and CDR2 SVGIG (reference sequence). V lost 2 bases, J lost 1 base, and 2 bases stayed unmatched. The CDR3 totals 14 residues. CDR3 sequence: CAWSQTGSGNTIYF. CDR3 sequence (DNA): TGTGCCTGGAGTCAGACAGGGTCTGGAAACACCATATATTTT.

V and J are TRBV5-1 and TRBJ2-7, with D tentatively TRBD2 (6 bases). V was cut by 4 bases and J by 7 bases, with 15 bases left in between. Germline V gene lookup returns CDR1 SGHRS and CDR2 YFSETQ. The CDR3 runs 13 residues. CDR3 in DNA: TGCGCCAGCAGCCCCCGTAGGGCGGGGGAGCAGTACTTC. This codes for CASSPRRAGEQYF.

J is TRBJ1-1 and V is TRBV10-3; no reliable D call. The ends were cut back, 6 bases at V and 0 bases at J, with 11 bases in the middle. The germline V gene encodes CDR1 ENHRY and CDR2 SYGVKD. The CDR3 is 14 residues long. As DNA, the CDR3 is TGTGCCATCAGAAGAGCTCCCATGAACACTGAAGCTTTCTTT. Amino acids: CAIRRAPMNTEAFF.

V usage is TRBV21-1 and J usage is TRBJ2-5; TRBD2, the D gene given by the table, was not confirmed from the DNA. TRBV21-1 corresponds to a pseudogene. The CDR3 is 16 amino acids. CDR3 sequence: CASDISGYLSQETQYF. Written as DNA, the CDR3 is TGTGCCAGCGACATTAGCGGTTACCTTTCCCAAGAGACCCAGTACTTC.

This clone occurred a few times. The chain employs TRBV27 and TRBJ2-7; D is perhaps TRBD1 (6 bases). Trimming took 5 bases from V and 2 from J, leaving 13 bases between them. The CDR3 is 14 residues long. The germline V gene encodes CDR1 MNHEY and CDR2 SMNVEV (reference sequence). The CDR3 is CASSLTGTPYEQYF. CDR3 nucleotide sequence: TGTGCCAGCAGTCTCACCGGGACACCCTACGAGCAGTACTTC.

Concerning this clone: The sample has other DNA sequences that encode this CDR3 too. The chain combines TRBV5-1 with TRBJ1-1; D is undetermined. Germline-derived CDR1 and CDR2 are SGHRS and YFSETQ. The V end was cut by 0 bases, the J end by 7 bases, with 7 bases between. The CDR3 has 12 amino acids. Here the CDR3 DNA reads TGCGCCAGCAGCTTGGGTCGCGGTGAAGCTTTCTTT. This translates into CASSLGRGEAFF.

This clone showed up just a few times. The chain couples TRBV15 to TRBJ1-5, with D maybe TRBD1 (6 bases). Trimming left V 2 bases short and J 1 base short, with 6 bases between. The CDR3 is made up of 14 amino acids. Germline CDR1 is LNHNV and CDR2 is YYDKDF (reference sequence). CDR3 sequence (DNA): TGTGCCACCAGCAGACAGGGGAGCAATCAGCCCCAGCATTTT. Amino acids: CATSRQGSNQPQHF.

V is TRBV27 and J is TRBJ2-1; TRBD2 matches 12 bases. The germline V gene has CDR1 MNHEY and CDR2 SMNVEV (reference sequence). This CDR3 contains 16 residues. V shed 5 bases, J shed 8 bases, and the junction held 10 bases outside the gene matches. The DNA of the CDR3 is TGTGCCAGCAGTAGATGGACTAGCGGGATTATCTATGAGCAGTTCTTC. It encodes CASSRWTSGIIYEQFF.

The rearrangement uses TRBV30 and TRBJ2-1, with TRBD2 as a possible D gene (5 bases). The V end lost 0 bases, the J end lost 4 bases, and 7 bases lay between the germline ends. This CDR3 has 13 amino acids. Germline assignment: CDR1 GTSNPN and CDR2 SVGIG (reference sequence). The CDR3 bases are TGTGCCTGGAGTGTTTGGACTTACAATGAGCAGTTCTTC. This encodes CAWSVWTYNEQFF.

This clone was recorded once. The gene calls are TRBV29-1 and TRBJ1-1; no reliable D call. Deletions cut 2 bases from V and 4 bases from J, with 14 bases between. CDR3 length equals 14 residues. Germline V gene sequence: CDR1 SQVTM, CDR2 ANQGSEA. CDR3 protein: CSVERIGRATEAFF. Here the CDR3 DNA reads TGCAGCGTTGAAAGGATAGGGCGGGCCACTGAAGCTTTCTTT.

The V call is TRBV7-9, the J call TRBJ2-7; D may be TRBD1 (6 bases). CDR3 size: 14 residues. In germline, CDR1 is SEHNR, CDR2 FQNEAQ (reference sequence). V was shortened by 5 bases and J by 0 bases, with 11 bases between the two germline ends. CDR3 coding DNA: TGTGCCAGCAGCCCCCGGGACAACTCCTACGAGCAGTACTTC. Amino acids: CASSPRDNSYEQYF.

The genes are TRBV19 and TRBJ2-2; 16 positions match TRBD2. Germline V gives CDR1 LNHDA, CDR2 SQIVND (reference sequence). With V trimmed by 3 bases and J by 6 bases, 1 base remained unmatched. The CDR3 covers 16 residues. The CDR3 coding sequence is TGTGCCAGTAGTATGGGACTAGCGGGAGGGTCCGGGGAGCTGTTTTTT. It is translated as CASSMGLAGGSGELFF.

The table lists this clone with a few counts. This chain uses TRBV28 with TRBJ1-5; 10 bases map to TRBD1. The CDR3 extends over 13 amino acids. In germline, CDR1 is MDHEN, CDR2 SYDVKM. J lost 5 bases, V lost 8 bases, and 3 bases had no gene match. The CDR3 nucleotides are TGTGCCAGCGGGACAGGGGACCATCAGCCCCAGCATTTT. Translating gives CASGTGDHQPQHF.

V is TRBV2 and J is TRBJ2-2; 9 bases map to TRBD2. CDR1 and CDR2 from the germline V gene are SNHLY and FYNNEI. The CDR3 has 17 residues. The junction had 12 bases not matched to a gene; V was cut back by 5 bases and J by 5 bases. The CDR3 region is CASSTSQLAGRTGELFF. CDR3 bases: TGTGCCAGCAGTACCTCTCAGCTAGCGGGGCGTACCGGGGAGCTGTTTTTT.

The chain employs TRBV7-6 and TRBJ1-1; 10 bases map to TRBD1. The V and J ends lost 6 bases and 6 bases, in that order; junction bases with no gene match: 4. Germline values: CDR1 SGHVS, CDR2 FNYEAQ. The CDR3 length is 13 residues. CDR3 in DNA: TGTGCCAGCAGTTCGGACAGGGGGGCTGAAGCTTTCTTT. Protein product: CASSSDRGAEAFF.

This clone turned up a few times. CDR3 residues: CASSRTGGNTEAFF. The CDR3 region has the DNA TGCGCCAGCAGCCGGACAGGGGGGAACACTGAAGCTTTCTTT. This chain connects TRBV5-1 to TRBJ1-1, with 10 positions matching TRBD1. Germline CDR1 and CDR2: SGHRS and YFSETQ. The J segment lost 1 base and the V segment lost 4 bases, leaving 1 base of the junction unmatched. The length of the CDR3 is 14 residues. The full variable domain, completed using reference TRBV5-1 and TRBJ1-1, is KAGVTQTPRYLIKTRGQQVTLSCSPISGHRSVSWYQQTPGQGLQFLFEYFSETQRNKGNFPGRFSGRQFSNSRSEMNVSTLELGDSALYLCASSRTGGNTEAFFGQGTRLTVV.

This chain joins TRBV2 and TRBJ1-6, with a weak D call TRBD1 (5 bases). CDR3 length: 15 amino acids. Trimming left V 5 bases short and J 6 bases short, with 14 bases between. Germline values: CDR1 SNHLY, CDR2 FYNNEI. CDR3 sequence: CASSLAGLPNSPLHF. The DNA for the CDR3 is TGTGCCAGCAGTTTGGCAGGGCTCCCTAATTCACCCCTCCACTTT.

A single count supports this clone. The chain combines TRBV18 with TRBJ2-7; the D gene is possibly TRBD1 (6 bases). This CDR3 comprises 15 residues. V lost 3 bases and J lost 0, with 12 bases in between. Germline CDR1 is KGHSH and CDR2 is LQKENI. The CDR3 nucleotides read TGTGCCAGCTCACCTTCGACAGGTGACTCCTACGAGCAGTACTTC. It translates to CASSPSTGDSYEQYF. Complete variable domain (other parts from reference TRBV18 and TRBJ2-7): NAGVMQNPRHLVRRRGQEARLRCSPMKGHSHVYWYRQLPEEGLKFMVYLQKENIIDESGMPKERFSAEFPKEGPSILRIQQVVRGDSAAYFCASSPSTGDSYEQYFGPGTRLTVT.

The CDR3 spells CASSPQASTNEKLFF. The CDR3 DNA sequence: TGTGCCAGCTCACCACAAGCGTCCACTAATGAAAAACTGTTTTTT. The gene calls are TRBV18 and TRBJ1-4; D not resolved. This CDR3 is 15 amino acids long. From germline, CDR1 is KGHSH and CDR2 LQKENI. The ends were cut back, 1 base at V and 2 bases at J, with 8 bases in the middle.

This chain links TRBV5-1 with TRBJ1-1; 8 nucleotides align to TRBD1. This CDR3 region has 14 residues. The germline V gene encodes CDR1 SGHRS and CDR2 YFSETQ. The V segment lost 5 bases and the J segment 1 base; nucleotides outside the gene matches: 4. The CDR3 spells CASRTTGANTEAFF. CDR3 nucleotide sequence: TGCGCCAGCAGAACGACAGGGGCGAACACTGAAGCTTTCTTT.

The rearrangement uses TRBV28 and TRBJ1-2; no firm D call. CDR3 length: 14 residues. Germline assignment: CDR1 MDHEN and CDR2 SYDVKM. Trimming removed 6 bases from V and 4 bases from J, with 15 bases in between. CDR3 residues: CASREARKSYGYTF. The CDR3 DNA follows: TGTGCCAGCAGAGAGGCTCGAAAGAGCTATGGCTACACCTTC.

This chain joins TRBV27 and TRBJ2-2, with no clear D. CDR1 is MNHEY and CDR2 is SMNVEV in the germline V gene (reference sequence). The CDR3 has 14 amino acids. The V gene lost 3 bases and the J gene lost 3 bases, with 8 bases spanning the gap. The CDR3 reads CASSFSVYTGELFF. The DNA for the CDR3 is TGTGCCAGCAGTTTTTCGGTCTACACCGGGGAGCTGTTTTTT.

CDR3 in DNA: TGTGCCAGCAGCTTACAGGGCTATGAGCAGTTCTTC. It translates to CASSLQGYEQFF. The rearrangement uses TRBV7-6 and TRBJ2-1; possibly TRBD1 for D (5 bases). V shed 2 bases and J shed 8 bases, with 7 bases lying between them. From germline, CDR1 is SGHVS and CDR2 FNYEAQ. The CDR3 loop spans 12 amino acids.

This rearrangement joins TRBV4-2 to TRBJ2-5; D may be TRBD2 (6 bases). V was cut by 3 bases and J by 0 bases, with 11 bases left in between. Germline V gene data show CDR1 as LGHNA and CDR2 as YNFKEQ. CDR3 length equals 15 residues. CDR3 bases: TGTGCCAGCAGCCAGCGGGGCACGAACCAAGAGACCCAGTACTTC. It is translated as CASSQRGTNQETQYF.

This chain links TRBV29-1 with TRBJ1-2; no firm D call. V was cut by 4 bases and J by 8 bases, with 8 bases left in between. CDR1 SQVTM and CDR2 ANQGSEA come from the germline V gene. This CDR3 is built from 10 residues. The CDR3 spells CSVGTGGYTF. The CDR3, as DNA: TGCAGCGTTGGGACTGGAGGCTACACCTTC.

The chain has TRBV29-1 and TRBJ2-7; the D is unclear. The CDR3 runs to 12 residues. Per germline, CDR1 SQVTM and CDR2 ANQGSEA. V lost 2 bases and J lost 3, with 8 bases in between. DNA for the CDR3: TGCAGCGTTGAACTGGTCAGCTACGAGCAGTACTTC. Encoded protein: CSVELVSYEQYF.

The rearrangement uses TRBV27 and TRBJ1-5; no clear D. This CDR3 spans 16 amino acids. Trimming removed 11 bases at V and 1 base at J, with 21 bases between. The V gene's germline CDR1 is MNHEY and CDR2 SMNVEV (reference sequence). The CDR3 DNA is TGTGCCCGCCCTGGGAGGCTGTATGGGAGCAATCAGCCCCAGCATTTT. Translation: CARPGRLYGSNQPQHF.